Each of the 12 T cell receptor beta chains below was sequenced from the same sample in a study of shared clonotypes between healthy human individuals. Profiling relied on immunoSEQ multiplex PCR, and the TCRdb table lists in-frame clones only, not all of them. The sample holds nearly 600,000 clones, about 95% seen once. Naive CD8 cells lacked CD45RO and underwent positive selection for CCR7, leaving out terminally differentiated effector memory CD45RA+ cells. The sequencing input was naive CD8+ T cells sorted from blood. These receptors originate from a woman aged 25 to 39 in good health.

This chain uses TRBV5-6 with TRBJ2-2; the D gene is possibly TRBD2 (6 bases). This CDR3 is 13 amino acids long. The V end was cut by 6 bases, the J end by 6 bases, with 12 bases between. The germline V gene encodes CDR1 SGHDT and CDR2 YYEEEE. The CDR3 nucleotides are TGTGCCAGCACCAAGCCGGGAGCCGGGGAGCTGTTTTTT. This codes for CASTKPGAGELFF.

The rearrangement uses TRBV6-5 and TRBJ1-1; 7 nucleotides match TRBD1. J gave up 4 bases and V 2 bases, and 1 base lay outside the gene matches. CDR3 length: 13 residues. Per germline, CDR1 MNHEY and CDR2 SVGAGI. The CDR3 DNA is TGTGCCAGCAGTTACGCAGGGGGCACTGAAGCTTTCTTT. This encodes CASSYAGGTEAFF.

The chain combines TRBV5-6 with TRBJ2-2, with unresolved D. CDR1 SGHDT and CDR2 YYEEEE come from the germline V gene. V lost 1 base, J lost 5 bases, and 15 bases lay in between. The CDR3 consists of 16 residues. The CDR3 nucleotides are TGTGCCAGCAGCTTGTGGACCCAATTGAGGACCGGGGAGCTGTTTTTT. Protein: CASSLWTQLRTGELFF.

This clone was counted only a few times. The V gene is TRBV19, the J gene TRBJ1-1; D gene uncertain. The CDR3 sequence is 12 residues long. With 9 bases removed from V and 1 base from J, the gap between germline ends came to 9 bases. Germline values: CDR1 LNHDA, CDR2 SQIVND (reference sequence). Here the CDR3 reads CASILGNTEAFF. CDR3 DNA: TGTGCCAGCATTCTCGGGAACACTGAAGCTTTCTTT. Full variable domain (outside the CDR3, taken from reference TRBV19 and TRBJ1-1): DGGITQSPKYLFRKEGQNVTLSCEQNLNHDAMYWYRQDPGQGLRLIYYSQIVNDFQKGDIAEGYSVSREKKESFPLTVTSAQKNPTAFYLCASILGNTEAFFGQGTRLTVV.

The V and J genes are TRBV30 and TRBJ1-2, with D tentatively TRBD1 (6 bases). V lost 0 bases and J lost 4, with 12 bases in between. This CDR3 is 14 amino acids long. Germline CDR1 reads GTSNPN; CDR2 reads SVGIG (reference sequence). The CDR3 loop is CAWSVHGTLYGYTF. The CDR3 region has the DNA TGTGCCTGGAGTGTACACGGGACACTCTATGGCTACACCTTC.

V gene TRBV28 combines with J gene TRBJ2-7; D unresolved. The germline gives CDR1 MDHEN, CDR2 SYDVKM. The V and J ends lost 4 bases and 4 bases respectively, with 11 bases between them. The CDR3 is made up of 13 amino acids. The CDR3 region is CASSYPAEYEQYF. The CDR3 bases are TGTGCCAGCAGTTATCCGGCGGAGTACGAGCAGTACTTC. The whole variable domain, filled in from reference TRBV28 and TRBJ2-7, reads DVKVTQSSRYLVKRTGEKVFLECVQDMDHENMFWYRQDPGLGLRLIYFSYDVKMKEKGDIPEGYSVSREKKERFSLILESASTNQTSMYLCASSYPAEYEQYFGPGTRLTVT.

This chain uses TRBV9 with TRBJ2-1; TRBD2 matches 8 bases. The V and J ends lost 0 bases and 5 bases, in that order; junction bases with no gene match: 4. CDR1 and CDR2 from the germline V gene are SGDLS and YYNGEE. The CDR3 runs 15 residues. The CDR3 here is CASSVGAGGHNEQFF. The CDR3 DNA reads TGTGCCAGCAGCGTAGGGGCGGGAGGACACAATGAGCAGTTCTTC. The full variable domain, in which reference TRBV9 and TRBJ2-1 provide the parts outside the CDR3, is DSGVTQTPKHLITATGQRVTLRCSPRSGDLSVYWYQQSLDQGLQFLIQYYNGEERAKGNILERFSAQQFPDLHSELNLSSLELGDSALYFCASSVGAGGHNEQFFGPGTRLTVL.

J is TRBJ1-4 and V is TRBV28; 10 bases agree with TRBD1. The CDR3 extends over 15 amino acids. The J segment lost 6 bases and the V segment lost 2 bases, leaving 3 bases of the junction unmatched. The V gene's germline CDR1 is MDHEN and CDR2 SYDVKM. The CDR3 spells CASSLKGQGYEKLFF. The CDR3 DNA reads TGTGCCAGCAGTTTAAAGGGACAGGGGTATGAAAAACTGTTTTTT.

In regard to this clone: At the DNA level, this CDR3 is encoded by other sequences in the same sample as well. V is TRBV5-1 and J is TRBJ2-7; 11 nucleotides agree with TRBD1. The CDR3 length is 14 residues. Trimming took 4 bases from V and 4 from J; bases not matched to a gene: 4. In germline, CDR1 is SGHRS, CDR2 YFSETQ. CDR3 bases: TGCGCCAGCAGCCCTGGGACAGGGGGGTACGAGCAGTACTTC. This gives the protein CASSPGTGGYEQYF.

The genes are TRBV2 and TRBJ1-5, with a possible D match to TRBD1 (5 bases). CDR1 is SNHLY, CDR2 FYNNEI, per germline. The V end lost 6 bases, the J end lost 2 bases, and 11 bases lay between the germline ends. The CDR3 contains 14 residues. CDR3 DNA sequence: TGTGCCAGCAGAATCAGGGTTGGCAATCAGCCCCAGCATTTT. It yields the protein CASRIRVGNQPQHF.

The rearrangement uses TRBV5-6 and TRBJ2-1, with 7 positions matching TRBD1. The V and J ends lost 4 bases and 2 bases, in that order; junction bases with no gene match: 0. Germline CDR1 and CDR2: SGHDT and YYEEEE. This CDR3 region has 13 residues. Written as DNA, the CDR3 is TGTGCCAGCAGCGGGACAGCCTACAATGAGCAGTTCTTC. This gives the protein CASSGTAYNEQFF.

This clone was seen just once. The chain has TRBV14 and TRBJ2-5; TRBD1 matches at 9 bases. Germline CDR1 SGHDN, CDR2 FVKESK. V shed 0 bases, J shed 5 bases, and the junction held 10 bases outside the gene matches. The CDR3 is 17 residues long. The CDR3 spells CASSQEGTGRVWETQYF. DNA of the CDR3: TGTGCCAGCAGCCAAGAGGGGACAGGGCGTGTCTGGGAGACCCAGTACTTC.